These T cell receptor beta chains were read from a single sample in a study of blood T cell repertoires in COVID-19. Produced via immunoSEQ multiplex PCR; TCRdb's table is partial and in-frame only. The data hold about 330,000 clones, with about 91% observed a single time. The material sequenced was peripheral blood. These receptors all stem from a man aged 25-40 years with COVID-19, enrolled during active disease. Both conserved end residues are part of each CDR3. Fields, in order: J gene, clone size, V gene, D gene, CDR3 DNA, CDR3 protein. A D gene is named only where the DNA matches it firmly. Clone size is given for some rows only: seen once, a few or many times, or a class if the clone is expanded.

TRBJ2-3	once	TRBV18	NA	TGTGCCAGCTCACCACCTGTACGGGGGGCCACAGATACGCAGTATTTT	CASSPPVRGATDTQYF
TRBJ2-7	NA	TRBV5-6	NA	TGTGCCAGCAGCTTGGGGGGCCAGTCCTACGAGCAGTACTTC	CASSLGGQSYEQYF
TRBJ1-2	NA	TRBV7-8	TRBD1	TGTGCCAGCAGCGAAGCCGGGACAGGGAGAGCCAACTATGGCTACACCTTC	CASSEAGTGRANYGYTF
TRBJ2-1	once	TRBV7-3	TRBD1	TGTGCCAGCAGCTTAAGTAGGACAGGGGGTTCTGAGCAGTTCTTC	CASSLSRTGGSEQFF
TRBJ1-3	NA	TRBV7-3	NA	TGTGCCAGCAGCCCGGGGTCTGGAAACACCATATATTTT	CASSPGSGNTIYF
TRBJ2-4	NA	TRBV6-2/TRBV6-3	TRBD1	TGTGCCAGCAGTTACTCGCAGACAGGGGGAATAAACATTCAGTACTTC	CASSYSQTGGINIQYF
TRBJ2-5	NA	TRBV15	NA	TGTGCCACCAGCAGAGGGGATATTGCTGGCGGGACCCGAGGGGAGACCCAGTACTTC	CATSRGDIAGGTRGETQYF
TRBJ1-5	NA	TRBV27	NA	TGTGCCAGCAGTTTTAGGGGGGGAAATCAGCCCCAGCATTTT	CASSFRGGNQPQHF
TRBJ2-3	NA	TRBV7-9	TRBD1	TGTGCCAGCAGCCACCCACAGGGGAGCACAGATACGCAGTATTTT	CASSHPQGSTDTQYF
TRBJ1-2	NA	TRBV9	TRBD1	TGTGCCAGCAGCGTAGGGGACAGAGTGCTTGGCTACACCTTC	CASSVGDRVLGYTF
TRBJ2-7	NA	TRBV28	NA	TGTGCCAGCAGCTCAACCGGGACTGGCTACGAGCAGTACTTC	CASSSTGTGYEQYF
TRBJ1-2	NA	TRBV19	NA	TGTGCCAGTAGTGCCCTACAGGGAATCTATGGCTACACCTTC	CASSALQGIYGYTF
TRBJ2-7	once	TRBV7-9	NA	TGTGCCAGCAGCTTAGGGCTAGCGAGGGTACTGTACTTC	CASSLGLARVLYF
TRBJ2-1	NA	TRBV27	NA	TGTGCCAGCAGTTATACGGTGCGAAACAATGAGCAGTTCTTC	CASSYTVRNNEQFF
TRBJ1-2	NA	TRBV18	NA	TGTGCCAGCTCGACCTCGGGGTCGAACTATGGCTACACCTTC	CASSTSGSNYGYTF
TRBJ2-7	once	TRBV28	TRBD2	TGTGCCAGCAGTTTAAGCGGGGGCGGTAACCTGGGCGAGCAGTACTTC	CASSLSGGGNLGEQYF
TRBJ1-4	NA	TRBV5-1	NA	TGCGCCAGCAGCTTGGTTACCACAGGGCTTCCTGAAAAACTGTTTTTT	CASSLVTTGLPEKLFF
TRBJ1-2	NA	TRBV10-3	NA	TGTGCCACCCTCAACGAAGGGAGGAGCTACACCTTC	CATLNEGRSYTF
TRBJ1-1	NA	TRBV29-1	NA	TGCAGCGTTGAGCAGGCCCTGAACACTGAAGCTTTCTTT	CSVEQALNTEAFF
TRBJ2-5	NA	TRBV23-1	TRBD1	TGCGCCAGCAGTCAACAGACTCCACCCGGGACAGAAGAGACCCAGTACTTC	CASSQQTPPGTEETQYF
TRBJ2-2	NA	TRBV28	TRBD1	TGTGCCGGTACAGGGGTCACCGGGGAGCTGTTTTTT	CAGTGVTGELFF
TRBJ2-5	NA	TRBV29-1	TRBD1	TGCAGCGTTGAAAATCAGGACAGGGCCCAAGAGACCCAGTACTTC	CSVENQDRAQETQYF
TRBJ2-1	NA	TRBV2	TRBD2	TGTGCCAGCAGTCGGACTAGCGGCTCCTTGCTGGGCAATGAGCAGTTCTTC	CASSRTSGSLLGNEQFF
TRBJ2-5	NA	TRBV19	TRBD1	TGTGCCAGTAGTATGCCCGGGACAGACCAAGAGACCCAGTACTTC	CASSMPGTDQETQYF
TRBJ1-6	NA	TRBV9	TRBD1	TGTGCCAGCAGCCCTGACAGGGTTAGCTCCTATAATTCACCCCTCCACTTT	CASSPDRVSSYNSPLHF
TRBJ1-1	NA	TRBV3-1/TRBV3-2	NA	TGTGCCAGCAGCCCGCGGGCCCGACTGAACACTGAAGCTTTCTTT	CASSPRARLNTEAFF
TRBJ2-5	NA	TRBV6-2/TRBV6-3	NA	TGTGCCAGCAGTTCTCCATGGAGGGCCGAGTACTTC	CASSSPWRAEYF
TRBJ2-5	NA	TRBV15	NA	TGTGCCACCAGCACCGCAAGGGGGACCCAGTACTTC	CATSTARGTQYF
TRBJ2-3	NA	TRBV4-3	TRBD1	TGCGCCAGCAGCCAGGATTCGCCGACAGGGGGACTCGCAGATACGCAGTATTTT	CASSQDSPTGGLADTQYF
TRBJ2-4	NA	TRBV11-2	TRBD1	TGTGCCAGCAGCTTATGGACAGGGAGGGCCAAAAACATTCAGTACTTC	CASSLWTGRAKNIQYF
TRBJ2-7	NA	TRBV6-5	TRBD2	TGTGCCAGCAGTTCACCGGGACTAGCGGCGTACGAGCAGTACTTC	CASSSPGLAAYEQYF
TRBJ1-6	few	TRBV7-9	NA	TGTGCCAGCAGTCGCGGGCCCGAGAATTCACCCCTCCACTTT	CASSRGPENSPLHF
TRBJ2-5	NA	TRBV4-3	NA	TGCGCCAGCAGCCAAGATCGACGACAGCCCCAAGAGACCCAGTACTTC	CASSQDRRQPQETQYF
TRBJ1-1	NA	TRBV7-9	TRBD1	TGTGCCAGCAGCTTACGACAGGGCCTAAACACTGAAGCTTTCTTT	CASSLRQGLNTEAFF
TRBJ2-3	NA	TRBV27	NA	TGTGCCAGCAGTGGAGGGACCCTTGACGAGGCAGATACGCAGTATTTT	CASSGGTLDEADTQYF
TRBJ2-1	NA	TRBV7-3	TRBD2	TGTGCCAGCAGCTTACTCGGGTCTAGCGGACTCAATGAGCAGTTCTTC	CASSLLGSSGLNEQFF
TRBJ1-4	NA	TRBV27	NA	TGTGCCAGCAGTTATGCCCAGGGTTTTAGGGAAAAACTGTTTTTT	CASSYAQGFREKLFF
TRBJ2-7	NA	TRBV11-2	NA	TGTGCCAGCAGCTCTCCAGGGGAGGGTGGGCCCTACGAGCAGTACTTC	CASSSPGEGGPYEQYF
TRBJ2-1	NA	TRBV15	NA	TGTGCCACCAGCAGAGGGAGGGGACTCAATGAGCAGTTCTTC	CATSRGRGLNEQFF
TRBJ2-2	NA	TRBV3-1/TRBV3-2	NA	TGTGCCAGCAGCCAAGAGGCGGCCACCGGGGAGCTGTTTTTT	CASSQEAATGELFF
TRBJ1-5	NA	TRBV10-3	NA	TGTGCCATCAGCCCCATACTGGGCAATCAGCCCCAGCATTTT	CAISPILGNQPQHF
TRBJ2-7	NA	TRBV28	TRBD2	TGTGCCAGCAGGGTACTAGCGGGAGGGCCCTACGAGCAGTACTTC	CASRVLAGGPYEQYF
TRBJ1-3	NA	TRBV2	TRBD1	TGTGCCAGCATGAAGGACAGGGGAAGAAACACCATATATTTT	CASMKDRGRNTIYF
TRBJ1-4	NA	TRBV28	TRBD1	TGTGCCAGCAGTTTTCCCCGGACAGGGGCTACTAATGAAAAACTGTTTTTT	CASSFPRTGATNEKLFF
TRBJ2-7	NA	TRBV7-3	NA	TGTGCCAGCAGCGGGCAGCGGATCTCCTACGAGCAGTACTTC	CASSGQRISYEQYF
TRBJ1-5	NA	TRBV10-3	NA	TGTGCCATCAGCGCGGACAGCGTGCCCCAGCATTTT	CAISADSVPQHF
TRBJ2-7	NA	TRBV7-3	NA	TGTGCCAGCACCACTTTTCGGGACTTCGAGCAGTACTTC	CASTTFRDFEQYF